The rows below give T cell receptor beta chains drawn from one sample of a study of early T cells in non-severe SARS-CoV-2 infection. TCRdb analysed the 5' RACE reads with MiXCR anew, one entry per CDR3 protein. Of 60,000 to 70,000 distinct CDR3 sequences listed, over 4% are singletons. Sequenced input: whole blood. These receptors were taken from an adult who was a healthcare worker with PCR-confirmed SARS-CoV-2 infection or an uninfected control (not recorded which). CDR3s include the opening cysteine and the closing phenylalanine or tryptophan. D genes are given only for firm matches. The listing skips clone size in some rows; elsewhere it reads once, few, many or a size class.

clone size | D gene | J gene | CDR3 length | V gene | CDR3 DNA | CDR3 protein
many | TRBD1 | TRBJ1-6 | 15 | TRBV20-1 | TGCAGTGCTAGGCGCGGGACAGGGGGTAATTCACCCCTCCACTTT | CSARRGTGGNSPLHF
many | . | TRBJ2-5 | 14 | TRBV2 | TGTGCCAGCAGTGTAGGCGGAGCACAAGAGACCCAGTACTTC | CASSVGGAQETQYF
. | . | TRBJ1-1 | 18 | TRBV7-9 | TGTGCCAGCAGCTTAGCTGGATGGGACAAAAGACACCACACTGAAGCTTTCTTT | CASSLAGWDKRHHTEAFF
many | TRBD1 | TRBJ2-1 | 16 | TRBV19 | TGTGCCAGTAGTCCCTGGACAGGGGGGGAACACAATGAGCAGTTCTTC | CASSPWTGGEHNEQFF
. | . | TRBJ1-1 | 13 | TRBV27 | TGTGCCAGCAGTGTTCAGGGGAGGACTGAAGCTTTCTTT | CASSVQGRTEAFF
many | TRBD1 | TRBJ1-2 | 14 | TRBV5-1 | TGCGCCAGCAGCTTCGAAGGGGGCAGCTATGGCTACACCTTC | CASSFEGGSYGYTF
. | . | TRBJ2-7 | 17 | TRBV21-1 | TGTGCCAGCAGCGCCCGCTCGATAGCGGAGATGACCTACGAGCAGTACTTC | CASSARSIAEMTYEQYF
few | TRBD1 | TRBJ1-6 | 14 | TRBV6-5 | TGTGCCAGCAGCGCCGGGACAGGATATTCACCCCTCCACTTT | CASSAGTGYSPLHF
many | . | TRBJ2-2 | 14 | TRBV7-9 | TGTGCCAGCAGCCTCGGACGAGACACCGGGGAGCTGTTTTTT | CASSLGRDTGELFF
few | . | TRBJ2-1 | 13 | TRBV12-5 | TGTGCTAGTGGTTTGGTACGAGAAAATGAGCAGTTCTTC | CASGLVRENEQFF
many | TRBD1 | TRBJ2-7 | 14 | TRBV28 | TGTGCCAGCAGGCCCCTGGGACAGGGCTACGAGCAGTACTTC | CASRPLGQGYEQYF
few | . | TRBJ1-1 | 15 | TRBV19 | TGTGCCAGTAGTATTCTTTTACAGGGAGACACTGAAGCTTTCTTT | CASSILLQGDTEAFF
many | TRBD2 | TRBJ2-6 | 18 | TRBV27 | TGTGCCAGCAGCTTAGCGGGAGTTGCCCACTCTGGGGCCAACGTCCTGACTTTC | CASSLAGVAHSGANVLTF
many | . | TRBJ2-7 | 13 | TRBV4-2 | TGTGCCAGCAGCCTGATCGGTTGGAGGGAGCAGTACTTC | CASSLIGWREQYF
many | TRBD1 | TRBJ1-1 | 14 | TRBV7-8 | TGTGCCAGCAGCTTAACGACAGGGTACACTGAAGCTTTCTTT | CASSLTTGYTEAFF
few | TRBD2 | TRBJ2-1 | 15 | TRBV5-4 | TGTGCCAGCAGCTTCGGGGGGACTCCCGGGGAGGAGCAGTTCTTC | CASSFGGTPGEEQFF
few | . | TRBJ2-3 | 12 | TRBV7-9 | TGTGCCAGCAGACTTCCACCAGATACGCAGTATTTT | CASRLPPDTQYF
. | TRBD1 | TRBJ2-7 | 14 | TRBV3-1 | TGTGCCAGCAGCCAGGACAGGTTCTCCTACGAGCAGTACTTC | CASSQDRFSYEQYF
many | . | TRBJ1-2 | 13 | TRBV28 | TGTGCCAGCAGTCTTGACAGAATCTATGGCTACACCTTC | CASSLDRIYGYTF
many | TRBD2 | TRBJ2-2 | 18 | TRBV27 | TGTGCCAGCAGTGAAGGACGATATAGCGGGAGTCTTGGCGGGGAGCTGTTTTTT | CASSEGRYSGSLGGELFF
many | . | TRBJ2-7 | 15 | TRBV5-1 | TGCGCCAGCAGCTTGCAAACGGGCAGCTCCTACGAGCAGTACTTC | CASSLQTGSSYEQYF
. | . | TRBJ2-7 | 16 | TRBV20-1 | TGCAGTGCTAGAGATCTACGCCGGGGAATCTCCTACGAGCAGTACTTC | CSARDLRRGISYEQYF
many | TRBD1 | TRBJ2-3 | 15 | TRBV24-1 | TGTGCCACCAGTGCAACAACAGGGGGCGCAGATACGCAGTATTTT | CATSATTGGADTQYF
many | . | TRBJ1-6 | 13 | TRBV11-3 | TGTGCCAGCAGCTTCAACTATAATTCACCCCTCCACTTT | CASSFNYNSPLHF
few | . | TRBJ2-3 | 15 | TRBV5-1 | TGCGCCAGCAGCTTGTCCCCACAGAGCACAGATACGCAGTATTTT | CASSLSPQSTDTQYF
many | . | TRBJ2-7 | 12 | TRBV18 | TGTGCCAGCTCACCGGGACGGGGCGAGCAGTACTTC | CASSPGRGEQYF
many | TRBD2 | TRBJ2-3 | 17 | TRBV11-2 | TGTGCCAGCAGCTTAGTAGGGACTACACATTTCCCGGATACGCAGTATTTT | CASSLVGTTHFPDTQYF
many | . | TRBJ2-1 | 17 | TRBV20-1 | TGCAGTGCACAAAAATCGGGGGGCCCGAGCTCCTACAATGAGCAGTTCTTC | CSAQKSGGPSSYNEQFF
many | . | TRBJ2-3 | 12 | TRBV12-3/TRBV12-4 | TGTGCCAGCAGTTTTAGTGTAGATACGCAGTATTTT | CASSFSVDTQYF
few | . | TRBJ2-7 | 10 | TRBV10-3 | TGTGCCATTGGGGAGGACGTATCAAGCTTC | CAIGEDVSSF
few | . | TRBJ2-1 | 15 | TRBV7-2 | TGTGCCAGCAGCTTATATCATAACTCCTACAATGAGCAGTTCTTC | CASSLYHNSYNEQFF
few | . | TRBJ1-2 | 13 | TRBV30 | TGTGCCTGGAGTCATCGGGCAGGGGATGGCTACACCTTC | CAWSHRAGDGYTF
many | . | TRBJ2-4 | 13 | TRBV7-3 | TGTGCCAGCAGCCGGGGCCGGGGAAACATTCAGTACTTC | CASSRGRGNIQYF
. | TRBD1 | TRBJ1-5 | 16 | TRBV7-9 | TGTGCCAGCAGCCCTTACGGACAGGGGGCAAATCAGCCCCAGCATTTT | CASSPYGQGANQPQHF
many | . | TRBJ2-1 | 17 | TRBV7-2 | TGTGCCAGCAGCTTAGCTTTTGGGTCCAGATCCTACAATGAGCAGTTCTTC | CASSLAFGSRSYNEQFF
. | . | TRBJ2-2 | 15 | TRBV19 | TGTGCCAGTAGTATCAGTTGGACCCGCACCGGGGAGCTGTTTTTT | CASSISWTRTGELFF
. | . | TRBJ1-1 | 14 | TRBV4-2 | TGTGCCAGCAGCCAAGATTACAGGGTGGCTGAAGCTTTCTTT | CASSQDYRVAEAFF
many | . | TRBJ2-7 | 13 | TRBV6-2/TRBV6-3 | TGTGCCAGCAGTTACTCTCAGGCCTACGAGCAGTACTTC | CASSYSQAYEQYF
. | . | TRBJ1-1 | 13 | TRBV12-3/TRBV12-4 | TGTGCCAGCAGTTTTGACATGAACACTGAAGCTTTCTTT | CASSFDMNTEAFF
few | . | TRBJ2-1 | 16 | TRBV27 | TGTGCCAGCAGTTTGCTAGGGGGTAGCTCCTACAATGAGCAGTTCTTC | CASSLLGGSSYNEQFF
medium-sized | . | TRBJ2-1 | 15 | TRBV6-1 | TGTGCCAGCAGTGAGAGGGAGTCGGGACACAATGAGCAGTTCTTC | CASSERESGHNEQFF
many | . | TRBJ2-5 | 12 | TRBV4-1 | TGCGCCAGCAGCCAAGACTGGGAGGCCCAGTACTTC | CASSQDWEAQYF
many | . | TRBJ2-1 | 15 | TRBV20-1 | TGCAGTGCCCAGTCCCCGACTAGTTACTACAATGAGCAGTTCTTC | CSAQSPTSYYNEQFF
few | TRBD2 | TRBJ2-3 | 14 | TRBV29-1 | TGCAGCGTTGGCCTAGCGGGGTTCACAGATACGCAGTATTTT | CSVGLAGFTDTQYF
many | . | TRBJ1-2 | 10 | TRBV6-6 | TGTGCCAGCAGTGGCTATGGCTACACCTTC | CASSGYGYTF
many | TRBD1 | TRBJ2-5 | 14 | TRBV2 | TGTGCCAGCAGTGACGACAGGGGGCTGGAGACCCAGTACTTC | CASSDDRGLETQYF
many | . | TRBJ1-1 | 13 | TRBV11-2 | TGTGCCAGCAGCTCACAGGCCGTCACTGAAGCTTTCTTT | CASSSQAVTEAFF
. | TRBD2 | TRBJ2-1 | 15 | TRBV4-1 | TGCGCCAGCAGCCAACAACGGGAGGGGTACAATGAGCAGTTCTTC | CASSQQREGYNEQFF
few | . | TRBJ2-3 | 13 | TRBV9 | TGTGCCAGCAGCGGGGGGATCACAGATACGCAGTATTTT | CASSGGITDTQYF